This TCR beta chain came from a study of blood T cell repertoires in COVID-19. The overall study: T cells, B-cell-depleted T cells, or PBMCs supplied cDNA or gDNA.

Assay used: immunoSEQ multiplex PCR; TCRdb lists only in-frame clones, some missing. This table holds some 250,000 clones, 75% to 90% found once. This clone was detected only a few times. Germline values: CDR1 MNHEY, CDR2 SVGEGT. V was cut by 5 bases and J by 0 bases, with 14 bases left in between. CDR3 length: 15 residues. The chain has TRBV6-2 or TRBV6-3 and TRBJ2-7; D is possibly TRBD1 (5 bases). The source of this sequence is a woman aged 30 to 39 who had recovered from COVID-19. Sample: peripheral blood. The CDR3 sequence: CASSDRDLSSYEQYF. DNA of the CDR3: TGTGCCAGCAGTGACAGAGATTTGAGCTCCTACGAGCAGTACTTC.